This T cell receptor beta chain emerged from a study of identifying expanded T cells in peripheral blood. Produced via immunoSEQ multiplex PCR; TCRdb's table is partial and in-frame only. The table lists tens of thousands of clones, 88% of them singletons. Germline V lookup: CDR1 SGHRS, CDR2 YFSETQ. This CDR3 is built from 16 residues. V dropped 4 bases and J dropped 0 bases, with 15 bases sitting between them. During the collection period, no donor immune events like infections were recorded. Study results and limitations: Over about two and four weeks, about 16.4 and 19 clones changed, versus 1.2 between replicates.

A single count supports this clone. Its antigen is still unknown. The genes are TRBV5-1 and TRBJ2-3; D gene unclear. This TCR came from a person aged 18 to 75 in good health. Sequenced: blood. The CDR3 sequence: CASSPQPTISTDTQYF. The DNA for the CDR3 is TGCGCCAGCAGCCCTCAACCGACGATTAGCACAGATACGCAGTATTTT.